These 7 T cell receptor beta chains originate from one sample sequenced in a study of T cell responses to AZD1222 COVID-19 vaccine. Sequencing used immunoSEQ multiplex PCR; TCRdb keeps in-frame clones, though not all of them. The repertoire consists of more than 95,000 clones, with about 85% occurring once and the leading ten covering less than 5.5%. Sequences were derived from peripheral blood, sampled 28 days after the second AZD1222 dose. All receptors come from an adult who received the AZD1222 COVID-19 vaccine.

On this clone: A read error may explain this, as a much larger clone is one base away. The same CDR3 can be traced to other DNA sequences in this sample. This sequence joins TRBV5-4 and TRBJ2-7, with D tentatively TRBD1 or TRBD2 (5 bases each). Germline V lookup: CDR1 SGHNT, CDR2 YYREEE (reference sequence). CDR3 size: 14 residues. This CDR3 reads CASRTGALPYEQYF. CDR3 nucleotide sequence: TGTGCCAGCAGGACCGGGGCTCTTCCCTACGAACAGTACTTC.

The rearrangement uses TRBV7-9 and TRBJ2-6; D call uncertain. Trimming took off 3 bases at V and 0 bases at J, with 3 bases between the two ends. The CDR3 covers 14 residues. Germline-derived CDR1 and CDR2 are SEHNR and FQNEAQ (reference sequence). The CDR3 sequence is CASSLGSGANVLTF. The CDR3 bases are TGTGCCAGCAGCTTGGGCTCTGGGGCCAACGTCCTGACTTTC.

The gene calls are TRBV6-6 and TRBJ1-1, with TRBD1 as a possible D gene (5 bases). The CDR3 sequence is 14 residues long. Trimming took off 7 bases at V and 7 bases at J, with 19 bases between the two ends. CDR1 and CDR2 (germline): MNHNY, SVGAGI (reference sequence). In DNA form, the CDR3 reads TGTGCCAGCACCCAGGTAGATCGGGACGGTGAAGCTTTCTTT. Its translation is CASTQVDRDGEAFF.

This rearrangement joins TRBV4-2 to TRBJ1-5; weak D call: TRBD1 (5 bases). Germline-derived CDR1 and CDR2 are LGHNA and YNFKEQ. V was pared by 4 bases and J by 0 bases, with 13 bases between. The CDR3 consists of 16 residues. DNA for the CDR3: TGTGCCAGCAGCCCACAGGTTAGTTATAGCAATCAGCCCCAGCATTTT. Encoded protein: CASSPQVSYSNQPQHF.

J is TRBJ1-1 and V is TRBV19, with D possibly matching TRBD1 (5 bases). V lost 1 base and J 4 bases, leaving 10 bases between the germline ends. Looked up from germline, CDR1 is LNHDA and CDR2 is SQIVND (reference sequence). The CDR3 has 14 amino acids. The CDR3 sequence is CASSIGPQGTEAFF. In nucleotides, the CDR3 is TGTGCCAGTAGTATAGGGCCCCAGGGCACTGAAGCTTTCTTT. Drawing the rest from reference TRBV19 and TRBJ1-1, the complete variable domain is DGGITQSPKYLFRKEGQNVTLSCEQNLNHDAMYWYRQDPGQGLRLIYYSQIVNDFQKGDIAEGYSVSREKKESFPLTVTSAQKNPTAFYLCASSIGPQGTEAFFGQGTRLTVV.

This clone was seen more than once but under ten times. This chain uses TRBV28 with TRBJ1-4; TRBD1 matches 7 bases. V dropped 5 bases and J dropped 4; count of bases not matched to a gene: 10. This CDR3 region has 16 residues. Germline assignment: CDR1 MDHEN and CDR2 SYDVKM. In DNA, the CDR3 is TGTGCCAGCAGTAACATAGGGGGCGAGAGTAATGAAAAACTGTTTTTT. Its protein product is CASSNIGGESNEKLFF.

The V call is TRBV10-3, the J call TRBJ1-1; weak D call: TRBD1 (6 bases). The CDR3 is 16 residues long. V lost 6 bases and J lost 2, with 19 bases in between. Germline assignment: CDR1 ENHRY and CDR2 SYGVKD. CDR3 protein: CAIRNRQAPINTEAFF. Written as DNA, the CDR3 is TGTGCCATCAGGAACAGACAGGCGCCGATTAACACTGAAGCTTTCTTT.